The 22 T cell receptor beta chains listed next were all sequenced from one sample in a study of T cell responses to AZD1222 COVID-19 vaccine. Sequencing was performed with immunoSEQ multiplex PCR; in TCRdb, only in-frame clones are kept and a portion is missing. There are 150,000 or so clones in the sample; roughly nine tenths occur only once, and 1.5% to 2% lies in the top ten. The specimen comprised peripheral blood, sampled on day 0 of AZD1222 vaccination. These receptors originate from an adult in good health.

A single count supports this clone. The V call is TRBV28, the J call TRBJ1-6, with 7 bases fitting TRBD1. V trimming: 7 bases; J trimming: 7 bases; junction bases outside the gene matches: 13. Germline lookup yields CDR1 MDHEN and CDR2 SYDVKM. The CDR3 covers 16 residues. The CDR3 region is CASTPVSTGANSPLHF. The CDR3 bases are TGTGCCAGCACCCCCGTTTCTACAGGGGCCAATTCACCCCTCCACTTT.

The V and J genes are TRBV6-5 and TRBJ1-3, with TRBD1 as a possible D gene (5 bases). Germline CDR1 and CDR2: MNHEY and SVGAGI. The CDR3 length is 15 residues. With 0 bases removed from V and 2 bases from J, the gap between germline ends came to 8 bases. The CDR3 loop reads CASSYSGRAGNTIYF. CDR3 DNA: TGTGCCAGCAGTTACTCGGGCAGGGCTGGAAACACCATATATTTT.

The J gene is TRBJ2-7, the V gene TRBV18, with 7 bases lining up with TRBD2. Per the germline V gene, CDR1 is KGHSH and CDR2 is LQKENI. V was clipped by 0 bases and J by 0 bases; unmatched bases: 5. The length of the CDR3 is 16 residues. CDR3 coding DNA: TGTGCCAGCTCACCACCGGGAGGGTTGGACTCCTACGAGCAGTACTTC. Encoded protein: CASSPPGGLDSYEQYF.

Comments on this clone: At the DNA level, this CDR3 is encoded by other sequences in the same sample as well. The chain combines TRBV7-2 with TRBJ1-3; TRBD1 aligns across 7 bases. There are 15 residues in the CDR3. Trimming cost V 5 bases and J 0 bases; bases outside gene matches: 4. Germline-derived CDR1 and CDR2 are SGHTA and FQGNSA. The CDR3 region has the DNA TGTGCCAGCAGCCCGGGGACAGACTCTGGAAACACCATATATTTT. Protein product: CASSPGTDSGNTIYF.

The J gene is TRBJ2-7, the V gene TRBV6-2 or TRBV6-3, with TRBD2 matching over 9 bases. Germline CDR1 is MNHEY and CDR2 is SVGEGT. CDR3 length: 15 residues. Trimming took 5 bases from V and 3 from J; bases not matched to a gene: 8. CDR3 loop: CASSAGGYRDYEQYF. In DNA form, the CDR3 reads TGTGCCAGCAGTGCGGGGGGGTACAGAGACTACGAGCAGTACTTC.

The CDR3 nucleotides are TGTGCCAGCAGTTTACAGAAGTCAACTAATGAAAAACTGTTTTTT. Encoded protein: CASSLQKSTNEKLFF. This chain joins TRBV27 and TRBJ1-4; D is unresolved. CDR3 length: 15 residues. The germline V gene encodes CDR1 MNHEY and CDR2 SMNVEV (reference sequence). V was cut by 2 bases and J by 0 bases, with 7 bases left in between.

This chain joins TRBV11-2 and TRBJ2-1; no definite D call. The CDR3 is made up of 14 amino acids. Germline CDR1 and CDR2: SGHAT and FQNNGV. Trimming pared 5 bases from V and 7 bases from J, leaving 15 bases between. CDR3 in amino acids: CASSLSGSANEQFF. CDR3 coding DNA: TGTGCCAGCAGCCTCAGTGGGTCGGCGAATGAGCAGTTCTTC.

This chain links TRBV7-3 with TRBJ2-7; no firm D call. CDR3 length equals 13 residues. The germline V gene has CDR1 SGHTA and CDR2 FQGTGA. The V end lost 3 bases, the J end lost 7 bases, and 13 bases lay between the germline ends. The CDR3 sequence is CASSLTPRREQYF. The CDR3 nucleotides read TGTGCCAGCAGCTTGACTCCTAGGCGGGAGCAGTACTTC.

This chain joins TRBV11-2 and TRBJ1-3, with D unresolved. The ends were cut back, 5 bases at V and 0 bases at J, with 5 bases in the middle. The CDR3 runs 13 residues. The germline gives CDR1 SGHAT, CDR2 FQNNGV. CDR3 loop: CASSTASGNTIYF. CDR3 sequence (DNA): TGTGCCAGCAGCACGGCCTCTGGAAACACCATATATTTT. Full variable domain (outside the CDR3, taken from reference TRBV11-2 and TRBJ1-3): EAGVAQSPRYKIIEKRQSVAFWCNPISGHATLYWYQQILGQGPKLLIQFQNNGVVDDSQLPKDRFSAERLKGVDSTLKIQPAKLEDSAVYLCASSTASGNTIYFGEGSWLTVV.

The sample holds a few counts of this clone. This chain uses TRBV9 with TRBJ2-7; 11 bases map to TRBD2. In germline, CDR1 is SGDLS, CDR2 YYNGEE. V was pared by 2 bases and J by 3 bases, with 1 base of the junction left unmatched. The CDR3 has 14 residues. CDR3 sequence: CASSVLAGGYEQYF. CDR3 DNA: TGTGCCAGCAGCGTGCTAGCGGGAGGCTACGAGCAGTACTTC.

The V gene is TRBV6-5, the J gene TRBJ2-2; D is uncertain. CDR1 and CDR2 (germline): MNHEY, SVGAGI. V was pared by 8 bases and J by 1 base, with 8 bases between. The CDR3 covers 13 residues. The CDR3 loop is CASDPGNTGELFF. In DNA form, the CDR3 reads TGTGCCAGCGACCCGGGGAACACCGGGGAGCTGTTTTTT.

The chain carries TRBV27 and TRBJ2-1; 12 bases align to TRBD2. The CDR3 extends over 16 amino acids. The ends lost 7 bases at V and 9 bases at J; junction bases unmatched: 13. The germline V gene encodes CDR1 MNHEY and CDR2 SMNVEV (reference sequence). CDR3 nucleotide sequence: TGTGCCAGCACCAGAGCCGGGACTAGCGGGTTCCGTGAGCAGTTCTTC. Its protein product is CASTRAGTSGFREQFF.

The chain combines TRBV20-1 with TRBJ1-4; no firm D call. The length of the CDR3 is 11 residues. The germline V gene encodes CDR1 DFQATT and CDR2 SNEGSKA (reference sequence). The V and J ends lost 3 bases and 8 bases respectively, with 7 bases between them. DNA for the CDR3: TGCAGTGCTAGCCTTCTAGAAAAACTGTTTTTT. This gives the protein CSASLLEKLFF.

The chain carries TRBV30 and TRBJ1-3; D call uncertain. V lost 3 bases to trimming and J lost 9 bases, with 18 bases between them. In germline, CDR1 is GTSNPN, CDR2 SVGIG (reference sequence). This CDR3 spans 14 amino acids. The CDR3, as DNA: TGTGCCTGGAGATCGTCCCTGGCCCTTCCCACCATATATTTT. Translated, it gives CAWRSSLALPTIYF.

This chain connects TRBV28 to TRBJ2-7; 8 positions match TRBD2. The length of the CDR3 is 13 residues. In germline, CDR1 is MDHEN, CDR2 SYDVKM. V lost 11 bases, J lost 7 bases, and 13 bases stayed unmatched. CDR3 in DNA: TGTGCCTCGGGGGGGGACACCTTTCGGGAGCAGTACTTC. It translates to CASGGDTFREQYF.

This clone appeared a single time. This rearrangement joins TRBV2 to TRBJ1-1; D gene ambiguous. The CDR3 covers 13 residues. The germline V gene has CDR1 SNHLY and CDR2 FYNNEI. Trimming stripped 4 bases from V and 4 bases from J, with 10 bases between. CDR3 amino acids: CASSVEGGTEAFF. The CDR3 DNA reads as TGTGCCAGCAGTGTAGAGGGAGGCACTGAAGCTTTCTTT.

V and J are TRBV28 and TRBJ1-5; 8 bases fit TRBD1. The CDR3 is made up of 17 amino acids. With V trimmed by 5 bases and J by 2 bases, 11 bases remained unmatched. Germline V lookup: CDR1 MDHEN, CDR2 SYDVKM. The CDR3 sequence is CASSRTGPSGGNQPQHF. CDR3 DNA: TGTGCCAGCAGTCGGACAGGGCCGTCGGGTGGCAATCAGCCCCAGCATTTT.

The chain uses TRBV29-1 and TRBJ1-2; TRBD1 might be the D (6 bases). Germline assignment: CDR1 SQVTM and CDR2 ANQGSEA. Trimming cost V 5 bases and J 8 bases, with 12 bases left between them. This CDR3 spans 11 amino acids. The CDR3 reads CSVRWGGGYTF. The CDR3 coding sequence is TGCAGCGTTCGGTGGGGGGGCGGCTACACCTTC.

This chain connects TRBV12-3 or TRBV12-4 to TRBJ1-2, with 9 bases aligning to TRBD1. Losses at the gene ends were 5 bases for V and 6 bases for J; bases not matched to a gene: 4. This CDR3 region has 13 residues. The DNA for the CDR3 is TGTGCCAGCAGTCCAGGACAGGGGAATGGCTACACCTTC. Translated, it gives CASSPGQGNGYTF.

This rearrangement joins TRBV20-1 to TRBJ2-7; D may be TRBD2 (5 bases). The V gene's germline CDR1 is DFQATT and CDR2 SNEGSKA (reference sequence). The CDR3 length is 14 residues. Trimming removed 3 bases at V and 0 bases at J, with 12 bases between. The CDR3 sequence: CSASGLALSYEQYF. CDR3 coding DNA: TGCAGTGCTAGTGGGCTAGCCCTCTCCTACGAGCAGTACTTC.

The rearrangement joins TRBV28 to TRBJ1-5; perhaps TRBD1 as D (6 bases). CDR1 is MDHEN and CDR2 is SYDVKM in the germline V gene. This CDR3 comprises 12 residues. With 8 bases removed from V and 9 bases from J, the gap between germline ends came to 14 bases. DNA of the CDR3: TGTGCCAGCGGGGACACAACAGGGCCCCAGCATTTT. Protein: CASGDTTGPQHF.

This clone was recorded only once. V is TRBV7-9 and J is TRBJ1-4; D unresolved. V gave up 1 base and J gave up 7 bases, with 4 bases separating them. The CDR3 loop spans 12 amino acids. The V gene's germline CDR1 is SEHNR and CDR2 FQNEAQ (reference sequence). CDR3 residues: CASSLVREKLFF. The DNA for the CDR3 is TGTGCCAGCAGCTTAGTCCGTGAAAAACTGTTTTTT.